Following are 24 T cell receptor beta chains from one sample sequenced in a study of vaccination effects on CD4 cells after COVID-19. Antigen-specific CD4+ T cells were expanded (with viral peptide pools) by the ViraFEST assay ahead of sequencing. Upon completion of 10 to 11 days in culture, CD4+ T cells were isolated. Of the BNT162b2 and mRNA-1273 vaccines, participants received two doses of one or the other. These receptors are not linked to any known antigen. Sequenced by immunoSEQ multiplex PCR; TCRdb stores in-frame clones only, minus some. This table has approximately 74,000 clones, under 85% appearing once. Sequenced here: CD4+ T cells from PBMCs cultured with HCoV-OC43 spike peptides, sampled after COVID-19 vaccination. Indicated subset: HCoV-OC43 spike overlapping peptide pool stimulation. Receptors were obtained from a human donor who received a COVID-19 vaccine.

The chain carries TRBV5-1 and TRBJ1-6; D is ambiguous. Between the trimmed V and J ends, which lost 1 base and 0 bases, there was a span of 11 bases. Germline CDR1 and CDR2: SGHRS and YFSETQ. The CDR3 extends over 17 amino acids. The CDR3 is CASSLSVGSSYNSPLHF. The CDR3 nucleotides are TGCGCCAGCAGCTTGAGTGTGGGGAGCTCCTATAATTCACCCCTCCACTTT.

The J gene is TRBJ1-2, the V gene TRBV29-1; D is unresolved. The germline V gene encodes CDR1 SQVTM and CDR2 ANQGSEA. CDR3 length equals 11 residues. Trimming stripped 3 bases from V and 6 bases from J, with 8 bases between. The CDR3 sequence: CSVDSSNGYTF. The CDR3 DNA follows: TGCAGCGTTGACTCGTCAAATGGCTACACCTTC.

The V call is TRBV24-1, the J call TRBJ2-1; D gene unclear. Germline-derived CDR1 and CDR2 are KGHDR and SFDVKD. Trimming removed 4 bases from V and 1 base from J, with 7 bases in between. The CDR3 covers 14 residues. CDR3 sequence (DNA): TGTGCCACCAGTGAGGGTGTTTCCTACAATGAGCAGTTCTTC. This encodes CATSEGVSYNEQFF.

J is TRBJ1-1 and V is TRBV5-1; the D is unclear. This CDR3 region has 16 residues. The germline gives CDR1 SGHRS, CDR2 YFSETQ. Trimming stripped 3 bases from V and 0 bases from J, with 15 bases between. The CDR3 here is CASSSSGRPMNTEAFF. DNA of the CDR3: TGCGCCAGCAGCTCTAGCGGTCGTCCGATGAACACTGAAGCTTTCTTT.

V usage is TRBV29-1 and J usage is TRBJ1-2; weak D call: TRBD1 (5 bases). CDR3 size: 11 residues. Per germline, CDR1 SQVTM and CDR2 ANQGSEA. V was clipped by 8 bases and J by 4 bases, with 11 bases between them. The CDR3 DNA reads as TGCAGCTCCAGGGATGTCTATGGCTACACCTTC. It codes for CSSRDVYGYTF.

This clone was seen a handful of times. The V gene is TRBV5-8, the J gene TRBJ2-1; D is tentatively TRBD1 or TRBD2 (5 bases each). The V gene lost 0 bases and the J gene lost 3 bases, with 13 bases spanning the gap. Germline loops: CDR1 SGHTS, CDR2 YDEGEE. The CDR3 consists of 16 residues. As DNA, the CDR3 is TGTGCCAGCAGCTTGGATGTGGGACGCTTCTACAATGAGCAGTTCTTC. Translating gives CASSLDVGRFYNEQFF.

The chain combines TRBV7-8 with TRBJ1-2, with D perhaps TRBD1 (5 bases). There are 14 residues in the CDR3. V was trimmed by 5 bases and J by 2 bases, leaving 12 bases between them. The germline V gene has CDR1 SGHVS and CDR2 FQNEAQ. The CDR3 DNA is TGTGCCAGCAGCCGGGCAGGGAGCAACTATGGCTACACCTTC. It encodes CASSRAGSNYGYTF.

This sequence joins TRBV11-2 and TRBJ1-6, with 9 bases lining up with TRBD1. The J segment lost 7 bases and the V segment lost 5 bases, leaving 9 bases of the junction unmatched. The CDR3 sequence is 16 residues long. Germline V gene sequence: CDR1 SGHAT, CDR2 FQNNGV. CDR3 nucleotides: TGTGCCAGCAGCCCGCCGAGGACAGGGGACAATTCACCCCTCCACTTT. It codes for CASSPPRTGDNSPLHF.

V usage is TRBV11-2 and J usage is TRBJ2-7; D uncertain. Trimming shortened V by 3 bases and J by 4 bases, and 13 bases separated the two germline ends. Germline V gives CDR1 SGHAT, CDR2 FQNNGV. The CDR3 runs to 14 residues. The CDR3 protein is CASSLVDVGYEQYV. Here the CDR3 DNA reads TGTGCCAGCAGCTTGGTGGACGTCGGATACGAGCAGTACGTC.

The chain couples TRBV18 to TRBJ2-2; no definite D call. CDR1 and CDR2 from the germline V gene are KGHSH and LQKENI. The CDR3 is made up of 15 amino acids. Trimming cost V 3 bases and J 7 bases, with 15 bases left between them. In nucleotides, the CDR3 is TGTGCCAGCTCACCCCCATGGAGTTCGGACGGGGAGCTGTTTTTT. Translating gives CASSPPWSSDGELFF.

This clone was observed a handful of times. The chain has TRBV6-1 and TRBJ1-5, with a tentative D call TRBD1 (6 bases). Germline V gene lookup returns CDR1 MNHNS and CDR2 SASEGT. The ends were cut back, 0 bases at V and 3 bases at J, with 12 bases in the middle. CDR3 length: 16 residues. CDR3: CASSEAIQGFNQPQHF. The CDR3 nucleotides read TGTGCCAGCAGTGAAGCGATCCAGGGGTTCAATCAGCCCCAGCATTTT.

The CDR3 DNA reads as TGTGCCAGCAGGTTGGACAGGGGGACCTACAATGAGCAGTTCTTC. Translated, it gives CASRLDRGTYNEQFF. The rearrangement uses TRBV7-8 and TRBJ2-1; TRBD1 aligns across 10 bases. Per germline, CDR1 SGHVS and CDR2 FQNEAQ. V lost 6 bases to trimming and J lost 2 bases; unmatched junction nucleotides: 4. This CDR3 has 15 residues.

This clone was found once. The genes are TRBV4-2 and TRBJ1-6; TRBD1 matches 7 bases. The CDR3 is 14 amino acids. CDR1 and CDR2 from the germline V gene are LGHNA and YNFKEQ. J gave up 15 bases and V 0 bases, and 8 bases lay outside the gene matches. CDR3 amino acids: CASSQDWGQSDLHF. Here the CDR3 DNA reads TGTGCCAGCAGCCAAGATTGGGGACAGTCGGACCTCCACTTT.

The chain uses TRBV7-2 and TRBJ1-2; 9 bases map to TRBD1. V dropped 5 bases and J dropped 7; count of bases not matched to a gene: 14. The CDR3 totals 16 residues. Germline loops: CDR1 SGHTA, CDR2 FQGNSA. CDR3 nucleotide sequence: TGTGCCAGCAGCAGCGCCCCGGGACAGGGATTGAGTGGCTACACCTTC. This gives the protein CASSSAPGQGLSGYTF.

This rearrangement joins TRBV28 to TRBJ2-3; D gene ambiguous. V dropped 1 base and J dropped 4 bases, with 0 bases sitting between them. The CDR3 spans 11 residues. Looked up from germline, CDR1 is MDHEN and CDR2 is SYDVKM. The CDR3 reads CASSLSDTQYF. The CDR3 DNA is TGTGCCAGCAGTTTATCAGATACGCAGTATTTT.

The chain joins TRBV5-4 to TRBJ2-2; 9 bases line up with TRBD2. CDR3 length: 17 amino acids. Germline V gene sequence: CDR1 SGHNT, CDR2 YYREEE (reference sequence). CDR3 nucleotide sequence: TGTGCAACCGGGGCTAGCGGGGTACTAGCGAACACCGGGGAGCTGTTTTTT. Translating it yields CATGASGVLANTGELFF.

V is TRBV6-1 and J is TRBJ2-7; tentative D call: TRBD1 (6 bases). Trimming removed 3 bases at V and 2 bases at J, with 14 bases between. CDR1 is MNHNS and CDR2 is SASEGT in the germline V gene. The CDR3 runs 15 residues. The CDR3 loop is CASSDLGWGPYEQYV. Written as DNA, the CDR3 is TGTGCCAGCAGTGATCTGGGCTGGGGGCCCTACGAGCAGTACGTC.

This rearrangement joins TRBV30 to TRBJ1-1; D is unresolved. The CDR3 consists of 11 residues. Germline assignment: CDR1 GTSNPN and CDR2 SVGIG (reference sequence). Trimming shortened V by 0 bases and J by 8 bases, and 7 bases separated the two germline ends. The CDR3 is CAWSVRREAFF. The CDR3 bases are TGTGCCTGGAGTGTACGGCGGGAAGCTTTCTTT.

Only one count was recorded for this clone. This sequence joins TRBV18 and TRBJ1-4, with 7 bases identical to TRBD1. With V trimmed by 3 bases and J by 1 base, 2 bases remained unmatched. The CDR3 runs 15 residues. Germline lookup yields CDR1 KGHSH and CDR2 LQKENI. Here the CDR3 reads CASSPTGETNEKLFF. In DNA, the CDR3 is TGTGCCAGCTCACCTACAGGGGAAACTAATGAAAAACTGTTTTTT.

The chain joins TRBV5-1 to TRBJ1-1; no definite D call. V shed 0 bases and J shed 3 bases, with 6 bases lying between them. Germline values: CDR1 SGHRS, CDR2 YFSETQ. The CDR3 runs to 13 residues. CDR3: CASSLELDTEAFF. CDR3 nucleotide sequence: TGCGCCAGCAGCTTGGAATTAGACACTGAAGCTTTCTTT.

The chain has TRBV24-1 and TRBJ2-4, with 10 bases fitting TRBD1. The V and J ends lost 4 bases and 7 bases, in that order; junction bases with no gene match: 6. Germline CDR1 KGHDR, CDR2 SFDVKD. This CDR3 has 15 residues. CDR3 nucleotides: TGTGCCACCAGTGACCCTAGGACAGGGGGTAACATTCAGTACTTC. This translates into CATSDPRTGGNIQYF.

This chain joins TRBV18 and TRBJ1-1; D may be TRBD1 (6 bases). The CDR3 has 15 residues. CDR1 is KGHSH and CDR2 is LQKENI in the germline V gene. Trimming removed 4 bases from V and 0 bases from J, with 12 bases in between. The CDR3 protein is CASSLATGMNTEAFF. CDR3 in DNA: TGTGCCAGCTCACTAGCTACAGGGATGAACACTGAAGCTTTCTTT.

The V gene is TRBV28, the J gene TRBJ2-2; D is ambiguous. CDR1 is MDHEN and CDR2 is SYDVKM in the germline V gene. The V end lost 2 bases, the J end lost 5 bases, and 6 bases lay between the germline ends. The CDR3 has 13 residues. As DNA, the CDR3 is TGTGCCAGCAGTTTAGGTTTTACCGGGGAGCTGTTTTTT. Translation gives CASSLGFTGELFF.

A note on this clone: In the same sample, other DNA sequences code for this CDR3. The chain uses TRBV18 and TRBJ1-1; D gene ambiguous. Germline CDR1 and CDR2: KGHSH and LQKENI. The CDR3 is 13 amino acids. Trimming pared 3 bases from V and 1 base from J, leaving 6 bases between. The CDR3, as DNA: TGTGCCAGCTCACCGGACGGGAACACTGAAGCTTTCTTT. The encoded protein is CASSPDGNTEAFF. Together with reference TRBV18 and TRBJ1-1, the CDR3 gives the full variable domain: NAGVMQNPRHLVRRRGQEARLRCSPMKGHSHVYWYRQLPEEGLKFMVYLQKENIIDESGMPKERFSAEFPKEGPSILRIQQVVRGDSAAYFCASSPDGNTEAFFGQGTRLTVV.